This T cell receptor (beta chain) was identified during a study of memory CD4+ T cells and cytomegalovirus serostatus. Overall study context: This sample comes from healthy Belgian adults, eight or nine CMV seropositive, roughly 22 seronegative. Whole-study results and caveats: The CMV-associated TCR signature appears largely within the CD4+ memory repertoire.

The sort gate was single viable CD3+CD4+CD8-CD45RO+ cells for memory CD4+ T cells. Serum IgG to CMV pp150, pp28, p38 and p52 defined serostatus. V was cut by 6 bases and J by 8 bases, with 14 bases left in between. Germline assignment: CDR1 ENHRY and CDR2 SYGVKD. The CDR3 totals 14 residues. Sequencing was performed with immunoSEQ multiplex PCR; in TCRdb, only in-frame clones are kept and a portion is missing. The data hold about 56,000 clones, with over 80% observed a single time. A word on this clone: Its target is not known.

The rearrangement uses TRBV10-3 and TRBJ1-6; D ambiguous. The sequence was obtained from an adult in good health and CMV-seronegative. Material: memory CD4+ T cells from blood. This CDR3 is CAIRSGPLDSPLHF. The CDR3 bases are TGTGCCATCAGATCGGGCCCCTTGGATTCACCCCTCCACTTT.